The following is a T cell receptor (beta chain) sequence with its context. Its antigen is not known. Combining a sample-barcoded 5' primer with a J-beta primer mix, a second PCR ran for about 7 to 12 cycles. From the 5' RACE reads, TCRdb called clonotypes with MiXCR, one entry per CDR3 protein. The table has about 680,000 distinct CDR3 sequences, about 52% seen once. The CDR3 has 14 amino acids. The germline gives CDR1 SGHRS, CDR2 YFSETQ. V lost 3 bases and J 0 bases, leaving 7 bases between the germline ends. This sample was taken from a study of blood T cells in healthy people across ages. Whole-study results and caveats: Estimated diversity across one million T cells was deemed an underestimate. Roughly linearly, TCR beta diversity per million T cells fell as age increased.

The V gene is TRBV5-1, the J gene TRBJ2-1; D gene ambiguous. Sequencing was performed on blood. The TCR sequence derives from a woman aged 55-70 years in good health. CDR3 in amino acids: CASSSAPSYNEQFF. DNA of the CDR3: TGCGCCAGCAGCTCCGCACCCTCCTACAATGAGCAGTTCTTC.